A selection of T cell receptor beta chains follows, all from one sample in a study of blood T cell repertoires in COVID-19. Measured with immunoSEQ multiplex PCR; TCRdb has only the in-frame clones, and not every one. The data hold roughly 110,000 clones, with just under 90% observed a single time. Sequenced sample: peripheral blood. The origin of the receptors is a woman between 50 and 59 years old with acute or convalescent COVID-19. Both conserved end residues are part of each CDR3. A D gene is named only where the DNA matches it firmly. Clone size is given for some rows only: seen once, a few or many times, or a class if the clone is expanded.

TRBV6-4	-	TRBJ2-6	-	CASSAPGGTLSGANVLTF	TGTGCCAGCAGTGCCCCCGGGGGAACCCTTTCTGGGGCCAACGTCCTGACTTTC
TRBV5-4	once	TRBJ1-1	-	CASSLDRDIEAFF	TGTGCCAGCAGCTTGGACAGGGACATTGAAGCTTTCTTT
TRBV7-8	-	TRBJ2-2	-	CASSILSTGPGEGELFF	TGTGCCAGCAGCATTCTTTCGACAGGCCCCGGGGAAGGGGAGCTGTTTTTT
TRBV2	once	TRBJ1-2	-	CATARDINGYTF	TGTGCCACTGCCCGGGACATAAATGGCTACACCTTC
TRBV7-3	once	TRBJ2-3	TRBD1	CASSPTGVSTDTQYF	TGTGCCAGCAGCCCTACAGGGGTTAGCACAGATACGCAGTATTTT
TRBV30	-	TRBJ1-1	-	CAWSVRGDTEAFF	TGTGCCTGGAGTGTACGGGGGGATACTGAAGCTTTCTTT
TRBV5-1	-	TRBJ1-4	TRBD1	CASKGTGNEKLFF	TGCGCCAGCAAGGGGACAGGGAATGAAAAACTGTTTTTT
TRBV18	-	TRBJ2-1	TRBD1	CASSPRTGNSYNEQFF	TGTGCCAGCTCACCACGGACAGGTAACTCCTACAATGAGCAGTTCTTC
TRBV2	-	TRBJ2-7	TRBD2	CASSPGLAGVNEQYF	TGTGCCAGCAGTCCCGGACTAGCGGGAGTCAACGAGCAGTACTTC
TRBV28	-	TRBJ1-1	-	CASTTGGEAFF	TGTGCCAGCACCACGGGGGGGGAAGCTTTCTTT
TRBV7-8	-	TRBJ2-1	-	CASSLVGVWNEQFF	TGTGCCAGCAGCTTAGTAGGGGTCTGGAATGAGCAGTTCTTC
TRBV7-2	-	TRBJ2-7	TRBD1	CASSARTGFRYEQYF	TGTGCCAGCAGCGCCAGGACAGGGTTCCGCTACGAGCAGTACTTC
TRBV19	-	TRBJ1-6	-	CASSIYRTNSPLHF	TGTGCCAGTAGTATTTACCGTACAAATTCACCCCTCCACTTT
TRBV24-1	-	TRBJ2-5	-	CATSDLGPGTQETQYF	TGTGCCACCAGTGATTTGGGGCCAGGGACACAAGAGACCCAGTACTTC
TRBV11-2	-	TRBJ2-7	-	CASSVRGLEQYF	TGTGCCAGCAGCGTTCGGGGTCTCGAGCAGTACTTC
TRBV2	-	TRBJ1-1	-	CASSEAGSGNTEAFF	TGTGCCAGCAGTGAAGCCGGGAGCGGCAACACTGAAGCTTTCTTT
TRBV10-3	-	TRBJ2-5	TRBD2	CAISSPAGGRETQYF	TGTGCCATCAGTTCTCCAGCGGGAGGAAGGGAGACCCAGTACTTC
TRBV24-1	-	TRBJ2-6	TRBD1	CATSGWDRNSGANVLTF	TGTGCCACCAGTGGATGGGACAGAAACTCTGGGGCCAACGTCCTGACTTTC
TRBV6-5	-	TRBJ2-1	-	CASSSSSGPTISEQFF	TGTGCCAGCAGTTCATCTTCAGGACCGACTATAAGTGAGCAGTTCTTC
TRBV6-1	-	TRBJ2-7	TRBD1	CASSENPAGDRNYEQYF	TGTGCCAGCAGTGAAAACCCGGCTGGGGACAGAAACTACGAGCAGTACTTC
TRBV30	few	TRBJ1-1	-	CAWRIRTGFAEAFF	TGTGCCTGGAGGATCCGAACAGGGTTCGCTGAAGCTTTCTTT
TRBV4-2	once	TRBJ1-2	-	CASSQEGATGYTF	TGTGCCAGCAGCCAAGAAGGGGCGACTGGCTACACCTTC
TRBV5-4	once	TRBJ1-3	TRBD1	CASSTGDSGNTIYF	TGTGCCAGCAGCACAGGGGACTCTGGAAACACCATATATTTT
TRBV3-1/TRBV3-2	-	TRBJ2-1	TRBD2	CASSSPGGPKNEQFF	TGTGCCAGCAGCTCGCCGGGAGGGCCGAAAAATGAGCAGTTCTTC
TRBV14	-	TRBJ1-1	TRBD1	CASSQTGPWGAFF	TGTGCCAGCAGCCAGACAGGGCCCTGGGGAGCTTTCTTT
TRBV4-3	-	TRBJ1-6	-	CASSQDRGSPLHF	TGCGCCAGCAGCCAAGACAGGGGTTCACCCCTCCACTTT
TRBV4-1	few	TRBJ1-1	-	CASSPQGRTEAFF	TGCGCCAGCAGCCCACAGGGTCGAACTGAAGCTTTCTTT
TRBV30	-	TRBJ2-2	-	CAWAAGVNTGELFF	TGTGCCTGGGCGGCGGGTGTCAACACCGGGGAGCTGTTTTTT
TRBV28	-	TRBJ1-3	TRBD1	CASRGTGAGNTIYF	TGTGCCAGCAGGGGAACAGGGGCCGGAAACACCATATATTTT
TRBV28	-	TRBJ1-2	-	CASSLPGQPQNYGYTF	TGTGCCAGCAGTTTACCTGGGCAGCCACAAAACTATGGCTACACCTTC
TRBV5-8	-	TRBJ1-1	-	CASSRPTVGRITNTEAFF	TGTGCCAGCAGCCGCCCGACAGTCGGACGCATTACGAACACTGAAGCTTTCTTT
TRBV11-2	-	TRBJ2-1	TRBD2	CASSRGTSGIGYEQFF	TGTGCCAGCAGCCGTGGGACTAGCGGGATTGGGTATGAGCAGTTCTTC
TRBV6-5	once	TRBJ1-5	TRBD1	CASSYGQGSQPQHF	TGTGCCAGCAGTTACGGACAGGGAAGTCAGCCCCAGCATTTT
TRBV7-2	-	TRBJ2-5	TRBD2	CASSPLAGGRGTQYF	TGTGCCAGCAGCCCCCTAGCGGGGGGGCGGGGGACCCAGTACTTC
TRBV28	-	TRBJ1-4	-	CASSPSNRVDEKLFF	TGTGCCAGCAGTCCCTCTAACAGGGTGGATGAAAAACTGTTTTTT
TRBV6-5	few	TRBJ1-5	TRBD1	CASSHGQGGQPQHF	TGTGCCAGCAGTCACGGACAGGGTGGACAGCCCCAGCATTTT
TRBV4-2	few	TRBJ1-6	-	CASSRPGPTSGSPLHF	TGTGCCAGCAGCCGACCGGGCCCAACTTCGGGATCACCCCTCCACTTT
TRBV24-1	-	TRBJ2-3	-	CATSDWDITDTQYF	TGTGCCACCAGTGATTGGGACATCACAGATACGCAGTATTTT
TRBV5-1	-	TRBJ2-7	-	CASSLAWGDEQYF	TGCGCCAGCAGCTTGGCCTGGGGGGACGAGCAGTACTTC
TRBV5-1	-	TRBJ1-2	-	CASSLGGGVNYGYTF	TGCGCCAGCAGCTTGGGCGGGGGAGTTAACTATGGCTACACCTTC
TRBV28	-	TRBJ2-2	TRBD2	CASRPIAGLNTGELFF	TGTGCCAGCAGGCCTATAGCGGGACTGAACACCGGGGAGCTGTTTTTT